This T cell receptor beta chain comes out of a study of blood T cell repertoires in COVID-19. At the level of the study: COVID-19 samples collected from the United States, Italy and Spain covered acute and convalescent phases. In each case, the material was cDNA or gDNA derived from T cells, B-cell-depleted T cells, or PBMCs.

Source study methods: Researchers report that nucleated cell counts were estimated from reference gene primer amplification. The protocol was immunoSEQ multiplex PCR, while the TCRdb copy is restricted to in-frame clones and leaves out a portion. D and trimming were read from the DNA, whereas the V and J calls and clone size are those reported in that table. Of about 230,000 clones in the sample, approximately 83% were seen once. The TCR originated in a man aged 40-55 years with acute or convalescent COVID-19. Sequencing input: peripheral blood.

CDR3: CASSLSLRGPPGAQYF. The DNA of the CDR3 is TGTGCCAGCAGCTTGAGTCTCAGGGGCCCGCCAGGAGCCCAGTACTTC. The chain couples TRBV5-5 to TRBJ2-5; possibly TRBD1 for D (6 bases). Looked up from germline, CDR1 is SGHKS and CDR2 is YYEKEE (reference sequence). Trimming pared 1 base from V and 9 bases from J, leaving 22 bases between. This CDR3 is 16 amino acids long.